These 25 T cell receptor beta chains share one sample of origin, sequenced in a study of shared clonotypes between healthy human individuals. Terminally differentiated effector memory CD45RA+ cells were excluded by CCR7 positive selection of CD45RO-negative cells. Assay used: immunoSEQ multiplex PCR; TCRdb lists only in-frame clones, some missing. Of around 650,000 clones listed, approximately 96% are singletons. The sequenced sample was naive CD8+ T cells sorted from blood. The receptors come from a woman aged 25 to 39 in good health.

This clone is a singleton in its sample. The chain combines TRBV15 with TRBJ2-1; D remains ambiguous. V lost 5 bases, J lost 3 bases, and 11 bases lay in between. The CDR3 consists of 14 residues. Germline values: CDR1 LNHNV, CDR2 YYDKDF (reference sequence). The CDR3 loop reads CATSLLGVYNEQFF. CDR3 DNA: TGTGCCACCAGCCTTCTTGGCGTCTACAATGAGCAGTTCTTC.

V is TRBV10-3 and J is TRBJ2-5; 7 bases match TRBD2. The CDR3 consists of 17 residues. Germline V gene lookup returns CDR1 ENHRY and CDR2 SYGVKD. V trimming: 0 bases; J trimming: 1 base; junction bases outside the gene matches: 8. The DNA of the CDR3 is TGTGCCATCAGTGAGTCGATGAGAGCGGGGAGCCAAGAGACCCAGTACTTC. Protein product: CAISESMRAGSQETQYF.

V usage is TRBV4-1 and J usage is TRBJ2-2; D possibly corresponds to TRBD2 (6 bases). The germline V and J ends were trimmed by 4 bases and 5 bases, with 8 bases remaining between them. Germline loops: CDR1 MGHRA, CDR2 YSYEKL. The CDR3 loop spans 13 amino acids. The CDR3 sequence: CASSPGVTGELFF. The DNA of the CDR3 is TGCGCCAGCAGCCCGGGGGTGACCGGGGAGCTGTTTTTT.

This clone appeared a single time. The CDR3 spells CASSLDGGNEQYF. CDR3 nucleotides: TGCGCCAGCAGCTTGGACGGGGGGAACGAGCAGTACTTC. The chain is built from TRBV5-1 and TRBJ2-7; TRBD2 matches 7 bases. V dropped 0 bases and J dropped 5; count of bases not matched to a gene: 2. This CDR3 has 13 amino acids. Germline-derived CDR1 and CDR2 are SGHRS and YFSETQ.

The V gene is TRBV29-1, the J gene TRBJ2-3; D unclear. Germline CDR1 reads SQVTM; CDR2 reads ANQGSEA. The V end was cut by 2 bases, the J end by 3 bases, with 18 bases between. CDR3 length: 16 residues. CDR3 sequence reads: CSVEFTGWPATDTQYF. CDR3 sequence (DNA): TGCAGCGTTGAATTTACTGGGTGGCCGGCTACAGATACGCAGTATTTT.

This chain links TRBV7-9 with TRBJ2-1; D is possibly TRBD1 (6 bases). The V and J ends lost 6 bases and 9 bases respectively, with 15 bases between them. The CDR3 runs 13 residues. The germline CDR1 and CDR2 sequences are SEHNR and FQNEAQ (reference sequence). CDR3 in amino acids: CASSSTQGSEQFF. In nucleotides, the CDR3 is TGTGCCAGCAGTTCTACACAGGGATCTGAGCAGTTCTTC.

The chain uses TRBV15 and TRBJ2-1; TRBD1 matches at 8 bases. V lost 1 base and J lost 5; bases outside the gene matches: 7. The V gene's germline CDR1 is LNHNV and CDR2 YYDKDF (reference sequence). The CDR3 length is 16 residues. This chain's CDR3 is CATSRGRTGRHNEQFF. CDR3 nucleotide sequence: TGTGCCACCAGCAGAGGTCGGACAGGGAGGCACAATGAGCAGTTCTTC.

The chain combines TRBV9 with TRBJ2-7; TRBD1 might be the D (5 bases). The CDR3 runs to 15 residues. The ends were cut back, 0 bases at V and 4 bases at J, with 14 bases in the middle. Germline V CDR1 and CDR2: SGDLS, YYNGEE. For the CDR3, the DNA is TGTGCCAGCAGCGTAGGGGCAGGGCCAGGGTACGAGCAGTACTTC. This encodes CASSVGAGPGYEQYF.

The chain is built from TRBV10-3 and TRBJ1-1; D is perhaps TRBD1 (5 bases). V lost 4 bases, J lost 4 bases, and 16 bases lay in between. The CDR3 is 15 amino acids. Germline CDR1 reads ENHRY; CDR2 reads SYGVKD. The CDR3 bases are TGTGCCATCAGTGCGGGGCGCCTCTTAGGCACTGAAGCTTTCTTT. This translates into CAISAGRLLGTEAFF.

J is TRBJ1-4 and V is TRBV5-4; D unclear. V gave up 6 bases and J gave up 7 bases, with 16 bases separating them. This CDR3 region has 14 residues. From germline, CDR1 is SGHNT and CDR2 YYREEE (reference sequence). DNA for the CDR3: TGTGCCAGCAACGCTAACGGAGACGGTGAAAAACTGTTTTTT. It codes for CASNANGDGEKLFF.

This chain connects TRBV7-3 to TRBJ1-1; perhaps TRBD1 as D (6 bases). CDR1 SGHTA and CDR2 FQGTGA come from the germline V gene. Trimming took off 2 bases at V and 7 bases at J, with 11 bases between the two ends. This CDR3 is built from 13 residues. CDR3 region: CASSLQGSNEAFF. DNA of the CDR3: TGTGCCAGCAGCTTACAGGGGTCTAATGAAGCTTTCTTT. Filled out from reference TRBV7-3 and TRBJ1-1, the complete variable domain reads GAGVSQTPSNKVTEKGKYVELRCDPISGHTALYWYRQSLGQGPEFLIYFQGTGAADDSGLPNDRFFAVRPEGSVSTLKIQRTERGDSAVYLCASSLQGSNEAFFGQGTRLTVV.

The rearrangement joins TRBV30 to TRBJ2-7; D may be TRBD1 (6 bases). CDR1 is GTSNPN and CDR2 is SVGIG in the germline V gene (reference sequence). CDR3 length: 14 amino acids. Trimming shortened V by 0 bases and J by 2 bases, and 11 bases separated the two germline ends. The CDR3 reads CAWSVLQGPYEQYF. In DNA form, the CDR3 reads TGTGCCTGGAGTGTACTGCAGGGGCCCTACGAGCAGTACTTC.

The V call is TRBV5-4, the J call TRBJ2-4, with D possibly matching TRBD2 (7 bases). Trimming took 3 bases from V and 7 from J, leaving 14 bases between them. Per the germline V gene, CDR1 is SGHNT and CDR2 is YYREEE (reference sequence). This CDR3 has 14 amino acids. The DNA of the CDR3 is TGTGCCAGCAGCTGGGGGGGCGGGGAGAACATTCAGTACTTC. Amino acids: CASSWGGGENIQYF.

This chain uses TRBV6-6 with TRBJ1-3, with 7 bases identical to TRBD1. This CDR3 is 14 amino acids long. V shed 6 bases and J 2 bases; nucleotides not matched to a gene: 4. Germline V lookup: CDR1 MNHNY, CDR2 SVGAGI (reference sequence). CDR3 in DNA: TGTGCCAGCAGAAACGGGACAGCTGGAAACACCATATATTTT. Translated: CASRNGTAGNTIYF.

The rearrangement links TRBV27 to TRBJ2-3, with D uncertain. The ends were cut back, 8 bases at V and 5 bases at J, with 11 bases in the middle. The CDR3 is 12 amino acids. CDR1 is MNHEY, CDR2 SMNVEV, per germline (reference sequence). Here the CDR3 reads CASGMSIDTQYF. The CDR3 region has the DNA TGTGCCAGCGGTATGAGTATAGATACGCAGTATTTT.

This rearrangement joins TRBV29-1 to TRBJ2-5; D is uncertain. Near its end, the DNA agrees better with TRBJ2-7, so the J call may be wrong. Germline V CDR1 and CDR2: SQVTM, ANQGSEA. This CDR3 is built from 10 residues. CDR3 DNA: TGCAGCGTTGAGCTCGACGAGCAGTACTTC. Translated: CSVELDEQYF.

J is TRBJ2-1 and V is TRBV2; the D is unclear. V dropped 3 bases and J dropped 0 bases, with 12 bases sitting between them. The CDR3 loop spans 16 amino acids. CDR1 is SNHLY and CDR2 is FYNNEI in the germline V gene. The DNA of the CDR3 is TGTGCCAGCAGTGAGTTCGTAGGCCGCTCCTACAATGAGCAGTTCTTC. This sequence encodes CASSEFVGRSYNEQFF.

The chain couples TRBV28 to TRBJ2-7, with 9 nucleotides matching TRBD1. Germline values: CDR1 MDHEN, CDR2 SYDVKM. The length of the CDR3 is 16 residues. The ends lost 5 bases at V and 8 bases at J; junction bases unmatched: 16. CDR3 residues: CASSLGQGGVFSQQYF. The CDR3 DNA is TGTGCCAGCAGTCTGGGACAGGGCGGCGTCTTTTCTCAGCAGTACTTC.

The chain is built from TRBV5-1 and TRBJ2-7; the match to TRBD1 covers 7 bases. Germline CDR1 reads SGHRS; CDR2 reads YFSETQ. The CDR3 consists of 15 residues. V lost 4 bases and J lost 5; bases outside the gene matches: 12. The CDR3 protein is CASSPYRGSVHEQYF. The CDR3 bases are TGCGCCAGCAGCCCATACAGGGGCAGTGTCCACGAGCAGTACTTC.

The gene calls are TRBV7-9 and TRBJ2-1; the match to TRBD2 covers 7 bases. Germline CDR1 reads SEHNR; CDR2 reads FQNEAQ (reference sequence). Losses at the gene ends were 5 bases for V and 0 bases for J; bases not matched to a gene: 10. This CDR3 has 17 amino acids. CDR3 in amino acids: CASSAGTILSSYNEQFF. The CDR3 region has the DNA TGTGCCAGCAGCGCCGGGACTATCCTGAGCTCCTACAATGAGCAGTTCTTC.

About this clone itself: In the same sample, other DNA sequences code for this CDR3. The chain joins TRBV27 to TRBJ2-7; D might be TRBD1 or TRBD2, each matching 5 bases. CDR1 and CDR2 (germline): MNHEY, SMNVEV (reference sequence). This CDR3 is 13 amino acids long. The ends were cut back, 8 bases at V and 4 bases at J, with 15 bases in the middle. CDR3 DNA sequence: TGTGCCAGCCGAGAGGGGACCGGGTACGAGCAGTACTTC. Amino acids: CASREGTGYEQYF.

This clone was seen once. The chain links TRBV11-2 to TRBJ2-1, with 9 bases matching TRBD2. CDR3 length: 14 residues. Trimming took 5 bases from V and 7 from J; bases not matched to a gene: 6. In germline, CDR1 is SGHAT, CDR2 FQNNGV. This chain's CDR3 is CASSAREGENEQFF. In DNA, the CDR3 is TGTGCCAGCAGCGCGCGGGAGGGCGAAAATGAGCAGTTCTTC.

The chain has TRBV7-8 and TRBJ2-5; D is undetermined. The CDR3 covers 14 residues. In germline, CDR1 is SGHVS, CDR2 FQNEAQ. V dropped 2 bases and J dropped 5 bases, with 12 bases sitting between them. In nucleotides, the CDR3 is TGTGCCAGCAGCTTATTATCGGCGCGGGAGACCCAGTACTTC. Amino acid sequence: CASSLLSARETQYF. Together with reference TRBV7-8 and TRBJ2-5, the CDR3 gives the full variable domain: GAGVSQSPRYKVAKRGQDVALRCDPISGHVSLFWYQQALGQGPEFLTYFQNEAQLDKSGLPSDRFFAERPEGSVSTLKIQRTQQEDSAVYLCASSLLSARETQYFGPGTRLLVL.

The rearrangement joins TRBV7-9 to TRBJ2-5, with 7 positions matching TRBD2. Trimming cost V 1 base and J 5 bases; bases outside gene matches: 10. The germline V gene encodes CDR1 SEHNR and CDR2 FQNEAQ (reference sequence). The CDR3 is made up of 16 amino acids. CDR3 coding DNA: TGTGCCAGCAGCTTAGTGTGGGAGGGCCGGCGGGAGACCCAGTACTTC. It is translated as CASSLVWEGRRETQYF.

The CDR3 sequence: CASSEKGFVHQPQHF. The CDR3 DNA is TGTGCCAGCAGTGAAAAAGGGTTCGTGCATCAGCCCCAGCATTTT. The V and J genes are TRBV2 and TRBJ1-5; D remains ambiguous. The CDR3 spans 15 residues. V shed 2 bases and J shed 5 bases, with 13 bases lying between them. CDR1 is SNHLY and CDR2 is FYNNEI in the germline V gene. Together with reference TRBV2 and TRBJ1-5, the CDR3 gives the full variable domain: EPEVTQTPSHQVTQMGQEVILRCVPISNHLYFYWYRQILGQKVEFLVSFYNNEISEKSEIFDDQFSVERPDGSNFTLKIRSTKLEDSAMYFCASSEKGFVHQPQHFGDGTRLSIL.